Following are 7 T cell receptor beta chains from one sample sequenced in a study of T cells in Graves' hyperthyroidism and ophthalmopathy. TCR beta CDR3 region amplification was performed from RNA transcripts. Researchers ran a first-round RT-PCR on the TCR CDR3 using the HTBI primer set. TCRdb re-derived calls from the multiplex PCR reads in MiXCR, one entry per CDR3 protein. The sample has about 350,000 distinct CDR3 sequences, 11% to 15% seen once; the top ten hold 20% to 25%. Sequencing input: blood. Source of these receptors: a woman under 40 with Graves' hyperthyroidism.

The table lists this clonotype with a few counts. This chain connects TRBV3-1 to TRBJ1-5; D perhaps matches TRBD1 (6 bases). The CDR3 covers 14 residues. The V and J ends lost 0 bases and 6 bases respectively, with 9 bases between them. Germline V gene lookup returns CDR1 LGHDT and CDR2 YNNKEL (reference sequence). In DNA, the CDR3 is TGTGCCAGCAGCCAAGACATCAGGGGTCAGCCCCAGCATTTT. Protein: CASSQDIRGQPQHF.

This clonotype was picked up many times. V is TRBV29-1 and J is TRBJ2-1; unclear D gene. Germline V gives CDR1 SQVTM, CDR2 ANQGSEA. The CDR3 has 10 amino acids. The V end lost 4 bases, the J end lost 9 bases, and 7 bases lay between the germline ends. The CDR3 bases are TGCAGCGTTGGGGCGGTTGAGCAGTTCTTC. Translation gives CSVGAVEQFF.

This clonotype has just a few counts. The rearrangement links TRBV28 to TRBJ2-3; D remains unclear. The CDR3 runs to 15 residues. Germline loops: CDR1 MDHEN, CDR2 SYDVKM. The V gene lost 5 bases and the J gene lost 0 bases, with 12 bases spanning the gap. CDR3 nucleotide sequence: TGTGCCAGCAGTGTTGACGGAGCTAGCACAGATACGCAGTATTTT. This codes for CASSVDGASTDTQYF.

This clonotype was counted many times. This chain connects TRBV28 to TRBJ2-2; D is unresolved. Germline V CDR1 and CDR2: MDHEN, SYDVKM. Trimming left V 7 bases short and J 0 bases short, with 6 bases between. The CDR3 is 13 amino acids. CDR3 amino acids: CASKGSNTGELFF. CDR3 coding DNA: TGTGCCAGCAAAGGCTCGAACACCGGGGAGCTGTTTTTT.

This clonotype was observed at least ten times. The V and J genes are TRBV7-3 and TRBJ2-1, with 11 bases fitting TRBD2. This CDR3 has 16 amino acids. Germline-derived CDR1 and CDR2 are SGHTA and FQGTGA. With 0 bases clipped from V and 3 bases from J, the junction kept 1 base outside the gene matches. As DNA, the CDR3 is TGTGCCAGCAGCTTAACCGGGACTAGCGGCTACAATGAGCAGTTCTTC. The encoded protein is CASSLTGTSGYNEQFF.

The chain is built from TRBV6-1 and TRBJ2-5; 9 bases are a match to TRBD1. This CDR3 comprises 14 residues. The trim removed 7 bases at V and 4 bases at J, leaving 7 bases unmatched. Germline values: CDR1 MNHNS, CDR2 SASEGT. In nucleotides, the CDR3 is TGTGCCAGCACCGAACCGGGACAGGGAGAGACCCAGTACTTC. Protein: CASTEPGQGETQYF.

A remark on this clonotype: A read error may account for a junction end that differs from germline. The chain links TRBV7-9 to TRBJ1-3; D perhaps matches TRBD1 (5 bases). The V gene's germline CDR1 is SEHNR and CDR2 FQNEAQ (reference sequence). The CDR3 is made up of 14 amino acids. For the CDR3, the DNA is TGTGCCAGCAGCCATAGACAGCTTGGAACCACCATATATTTT. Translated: CASSHRQLGTTIYF.